One and the same sample provided the 25 T cell receptor beta chains below, sequenced in a study of post-analysis software for immune sequencing data. No antigens are known for them. Unique molecular identifiers were carried by the TCR beta cDNA libraries. TCRdb itself ran the PCR reads through MiXCR, one entry per CDR3 protein. The sample has 600,000 to 750,000 distinct CDR3 sequences, 59% seen once; the top ten hold 10% to 12%. Study outcomes and limitations: Controls had lower frequencies than patients of five or six TRBV segments, which included TRBV5-6, TRBV5-1 and TRBV20-1.

The specimen was blood. The receptors originated from a girl aged 2-9 years with multiple sclerosis.

The chain employs TRBV4-1 and TRBJ2-7; D gene unclear. Germline V gene sequence: CDR1 MGHRA, CDR2 YSYEKL. Trimming stripped 7 bases from V and 2 bases from J, with 15 bases between. The CDR3 runs 14 residues. The CDR3 protein is CASTPSLGPYEQYF. The CDR3 region has the DNA TGCGCCAGCACTCCCAGTCTCGGGCCCTACGAGCAGTACTTC.

This rearrangement joins TRBV20-1 to TRBJ2-1; TRBD2 agrees at 8 bases. This CDR3 is built from 16 residues. Germline loops: CDR1 DFQATT, CDR2 SNEGSKA (reference sequence). V gave up 1 base and J gave up 7 bases; unmatched junction bases: 12. The CDR3 spells CSARGNEREPRNEQFF. The DNA for the CDR3 is TGCAGTGCTAGAGGAAACGAGCGGGAGCCTCGGAATGAGCAGTTCTTC.

The rearrangement joins TRBV12-3 or TRBV12-4 to TRBJ1-2, with D perhaps TRBD1 (5 bases). This CDR3 is built from 12 residues. Deletions cut 3 bases from V and 7 bases from J, with 9 bases between. The CDR3 is CASSLGDRGYTF. The CDR3 DNA follows: TGTGCCAGCAGTTTGGGGGACCGTGGCTACACCTTC.

This chain links TRBV20-1 with TRBJ2-1; 8 bases match TRBD2. The CDR3 extends over 14 amino acids. The germline V gene encodes CDR1 DFQATT and CDR2 SNEGSKA (reference sequence). V shed 3 bases and J 8 bases; nucleotides not matched to a gene: 9. CDR3 DNA sequence: TGCAGTGCTAGGAATGCAGCGGGGGCGGATGAGCAGTTCTTC. It encodes CSARNAAGADEQFF.

The CDR3 region has the DNA TGCGCCAGCAGAGCGGGGGCCAACACAGATACGCAGTATTTT. Its protein is CASRAGANTDTQYF. The J gene is TRBJ2-3, the V gene TRBV10-1; 8 bases map to TRBD2. CDR1 WNHNN and CDR2 SYGVQD come from the germline V gene (reference sequence). The trim removed 6 bases at V and 2 bases at J, leaving 4 bases unmatched. The CDR3 covers 14 residues.

This clonotype was recorded once. V gene TRBV3-1 combines with J gene TRBJ2-3; TRBD2 is a possible D gene (6 bases). V was pared by 3 bases and J by 2 bases, with 12 bases between. This CDR3 has 15 amino acids. Germline V CDR1 and CDR2: LGHDT, YNNKEL (reference sequence). The CDR3 region is CASSHLAEYTDTQYF. The CDR3 region has the DNA TGTGCCAGCAGCCACTTAGCGGAATACACAGATACGCAGTATTTT.

This chain links TRBV27 with TRBJ2-1; D gene unclear. With 3 bases removed from V and 4 bases from J, the gap between germline ends came to 7 bases. CDR1 MNHEY and CDR2 SMNVEV come from the germline V gene (reference sequence). The CDR3 is 13 amino acids. The DNA of the CDR3 is TGTGCCAGCAGTTTTGCCGTTTACAATGAGCAGTTCTTC. This gives the protein CASSFAVYNEQFF.

The chain couples TRBV5-1 to TRBJ1-1; D uncertain. CDR1 SGHRS and CDR2 YFSETQ come from the germline V gene. The CDR3 totals 13 residues. The ends were cut back, 5 bases at V and 4 bases at J, with 12 bases in the middle. Here the CDR3 reads CASRYPWSTEAFF. The CDR3 DNA sequence: TGCGCCAGCAGGTACCCCTGGAGCACTGAAGCTTTCTTT.

Turning to this clonotype: A read error may produce the germline difference seen at one junction end. The chain links TRBV4-3 to TRBJ1-2, with 7 bases identical to TRBD1. CDR1 is LGHNA, CDR2 YSLEER, per germline. This CDR3 spans 18 amino acids. In DNA form, the CDR3 reads TGCGCCAGCAGCCAAGATTCCGGGGGGACAGTATTTAACTATGGCGACACCTTC. Its translation: CASSQDSGGTVFNYGDTF.

This clonotype was detected once. V usage is TRBV5-1 and J usage is TRBJ2-1; D is unclear. CDR3 length: 14 residues. The ends were cut back, 7 bases at V and 5 bases at J, with 16 bases in the middle. Germline CDR1 is SGHRS and CDR2 is YFSETQ. CDR3 loop: CASQEVRTNNEQFF. DNA of the CDR3: TGCGCCAGCCAAGAAGTTCGTACCAACAATGAGCAGTTCTTC.

This clonotype was recorded a few times. V and J are TRBV6-2 or TRBV6-3 and TRBJ1-5; TRBD1 matches 7 bases. V dropped 6 bases and J dropped 4; count of bases not matched to a gene: 12. This CDR3 spans 16 amino acids. Germline V gene lookup returns CDR1 MNHEY and CDR2 SVGEGT. CDR3 loop: CASRPFQGGGNQPQHF. In DNA, the CDR3 is TGTGCCAGCAGGCCCTTTCAGGGGGGAGGAAATCAGCCCCAGCATTTT.

The table lists this clonotype with a count of one. V gene TRBV28 combines with J gene TRBJ1-1, with 7 nucleotides matching TRBD1. In germline, CDR1 is MDHEN, CDR2 SYDVKM. This CDR3 region has 12 residues. The ends lost 2 bases at V and 10 bases at J; junction bases unmatched: 4. In DNA, the CDR3 is TGTGCCAGCAGTTTAGTGGACAGGAGAGCTTTCTTT. Its protein is CASSLVDRRAFF.

The chain uses TRBV29-1 and TRBJ2-1; 13 bases agree with TRBD2. V lost 6 bases to trimming and J lost 3 bases; unmatched junction nucleotides: 5. The length of the CDR3 is 15 residues. Looked up from germline, CDR1 is SQVTM and CDR2 is ANQGSEA. The CDR3 region has the DNA TGCAGCGTGGGACTAGCGGGACCGGTCTACAATGAGCAGTTCTTC. Encoded protein: CSVGLAGPVYNEQFF.

This clonotype occurred a few times. This sequence joins TRBV5-1 and TRBJ2-6; D is ambiguous. The CDR3 contains 15 residues. CDR1 is SGHRS and CDR2 is YFSETQ in the germline V gene. The V gene lost 0 bases and the J gene lost 1 base, with 5 bases spanning the gap. CDR3: CASSLEESGANVLTF. CDR3 DNA: TGCGCCAGCAGCTTGGAAGAGTCTGGGGCCAACGTCCTGACTTTC. Variable domain in full (rest from reference TRBV5-1 and TRBJ2-6): KAGVTQTPRYLIKTRGQQVTLSCSPISGHRSVSWYQQTPGQGLQFLFEYFSETQRNKGNFPGRFSGRQFSNSRSEMNVSTLELGDSALYLCASSLEESGANVLTFGAGSRLTVL.

The gene calls are TRBV5-1 and TRBJ2-5, with 8 bases aligning to TRBD2. The CDR3 contains 15 residues. Losses at the gene ends were 3 bases for V and 4 bases for J; bases not matched to a gene: 8. The germline CDR1 and CDR2 sequences are SGHRS and YFSETQ. CDR3 sequence: CASSWMERGRETQYF. In nucleotides, the CDR3 is TGCGCCAGCAGCTGGATGGAGCGGGGGAGAGAGACCCAGTACTTC. Filled out from reference TRBV5-1 and TRBJ2-5, the complete variable domain reads KAGVTQTPRYLIKTRGQQVTLSCSPISGHRSVSWYQQTPGQGLQFLFEYFSETQRNKGNFPGRFSGRQFSNSRSEMNVSTLELGDSALYLCASSWMERGRETQYFGPGTRLLVL.

This chain links TRBV12-3 or TRBV12-4 with TRBJ2-5; D possibly uses TRBD1 or TRBD2 (5 bases each). Matching the DNA end better, TRBJ2-7 makes the J call doubtful. This CDR3 is 15 amino acids long. CDR3 region: CASSLANEGSDEQYF. As DNA, the CDR3 is TGTGCCAGCAGTTTAGCGAATGAGGGGTCGGACGAGCAGTACTTC.

This clonotype appeared a few times. This chain uses TRBV7-7 with TRBJ1-1; the match to TRBD1 covers 9 bases. The germline gives CDR1 SSHAT, CDR2 FNYEAQ (reference sequence). The CDR3 sequence is 13 residues long. The CDR3 region has the DNA TGTGCTATCTGGGACAGGGCTCTGGCTGAAGCTTTCTTT. Protein product: CAIWDRALAEAFF.

This clonotype has just a few counts. The rearrangement links TRBV10-3 to TRBJ2-3, with 7 nucleotides matching TRBD2. The ends lost 5 bases at V and 2 bases at J; junction bases unmatched: 4. Germline V lookup: CDR1 ENHRY, CDR2 SYGVKD. The CDR3 is 14 amino acids. CDR3 sequence: CAISPGGTTDTQYF. As DNA, the CDR3 is TGTGCCATCAGTCCGGGGGGAACCACAGATACGCAGTATTTT.

This chain joins TRBV6-5 and TRBJ2-7; TRBD2 matches 8 bases. The CDR3 consists of 15 residues. Germline CDR1 reads MNHEY; CDR2 reads SVGAGI. V lost 0 bases, J lost 2 bases, and 3 bases stayed unmatched. The CDR3 is CASSYSSSGTYEQYF. In DNA form, the CDR3 reads TGTGCCAGCAGTTACTCGAGTAGCGGGACCTACGAGCAGTACTTC.

This clonotype showed up just once. V is TRBV5-1 and J is TRBJ2-7, with D unresolved. The assigned J gene may be wrong: the sequence end matches TRBJ2-5 better. There are 14 residues in the CDR3. Germline V gives CDR1 SGHRS, CDR2 YFSETQ. The chain's CDR3 is CASSLVTLTETQYF. In DNA, the CDR3 is TGCGCCAGCAGCTTGGTCACCTTGACCGAGACCCAGTACTTC.

J is TRBJ1-1 and V is TRBV10-2; D is possibly TRBD1 (5 bases). The CDR3 spans 16 residues. The V end lost 0 bases, the J end lost 4 bases, and 15 bases lay between the germline ends. Germline-derived CDR1 and CDR2 are WSHSY and SAAADI. The CDR3 bases are TGCGCCAGCAGTGAGTCCCTCTTAAGGGGAGGCACTGAAGCTTTCTTT. It translates to CASSESLLRGGTEAFF.

The chain carries TRBV5-1 and TRBJ2-1; D remains ambiguous. CDR1 and CDR2 from the germline V gene are SGHRS and YFSETQ. CDR3 length equals 13 residues. The ends were cut back, 0 bases at V and 12 bases at J, with 13 bases in the middle. CDR3 bases: TGCGCCAGCAGCTTGGTGGACGAACCCTGGCAGTTCTTC. Protein: CASSLVDEPWQFF.

In the case of this clonotype: Relative to the germline gene, one junction end is altered; a read error may explain this. V usage is TRBV7-7 and J usage is TRBJ2-5, with a tentative D call TRBD1 (8 bases). CDR1 is SSHAT and CDR2 is FNYEAQ in the germline V gene (reference sequence). The CDR3 spans 14 residues. The DNA of the CDR3 is TGTGCTAGCAGCTTACAGGGGGAGGGAGAGACCCAGTACTTC. Amino acid sequence: CASSLQGEGETQYF. The variable domain in full, with the rest retrieved from reference TRBV7-7 and TRBJ2-5, is GAGVSQSPRYKVTKRGQDVTLRCDPISSHATLYWYQQALGQGPEFLTYFNYEAQPDKSGLPSDRFSAERPEGSISTLTIQRTEQRDSAMYRCASSLQGEGETQYFGPGTRLLVL.

This chain joins TRBV7-2 and TRBJ1-1; D ambiguous. The CDR3 covers 14 residues. Trimming cost V 2 bases and J 7 bases, with 14 bases left between them. The germline CDR1 and CDR2 sequences are SGHTA and FQGNSA. The CDR3, as DNA: TGTGCCAGCAGCTTAATCGGTGCGCCCGGTGAAGCTTTCTTT. Translating gives CASSLIGAPGEAFF.

The chain is built from TRBV6-2 or TRBV6-3 and TRBJ1-4, with 9 bases aligning to TRBD1. Germline V gives CDR1 MNHEY, CDR2 SVGEGT. The CDR3 extends over 16 amino acids. The junction had 7 bases not matched to a gene; V was cut back by 0 bases and J by 8 bases. This CDR3 reads CASSYSGTGIEEKLFF. The CDR3 DNA follows: TGTGCCAGCAGTTACTCTGGGACAGGGATAGAAGAAAAACTGTTTTTT.